Below are 7 T cell receptor beta chains sequenced from a single sample in a study of blood T cell repertoires in COVID-19. Method: immunoSEQ multiplex PCR; TCRdb's copy keeps in-frame clones and lacks some. The sample contains about 250,000 clones, roughly 84% of which appear only once. The sequencing input was peripheral blood. The source is a person between 70 and 80 years old with COVID-19, enrolled during active disease.

Remarks on this clone: Sequence at one end of the junction differs from germline and may be a read error. The chain joins TRBV5-5 to TRBJ2-7; D is uncertain. The CDR3 consists of 12 residues. Germline CDR1 and CDR2: SGHKS and YYEKEE (reference sequence). The CDR3 nucleotides read TGTGCCAGCAGCTCTGATAACTACGGGCAGTACTTC. Amino acid sequence: CASSSDNYGQYF.

The rearrangement joins TRBV5-1 to TRBJ2-2, with 8 bases identical to TRBD1. CDR1 is SGHRS, CDR2 YFSETQ, per germline. CDR3 length: 16 amino acids. V trimming: 0 bases; J trimming: 4 bases; junction bases outside the gene matches: 5. CDR3 residues: CASSLASTGGTGELFF. CDR3 DNA: TGCGCCAGCAGCTTGGCCTCCACAGGGGGCACCGGGGAGCTGTTTTTT. The complete variable domain, with remaining parts taken from reference TRBV5-1 and TRBJ2-2, reads KAGVTQTPRYLIKTRGQQVTLSCSPISGHRSVSWYQQTPGQGLQFLFEYFSETQRNKGNFPGRFSGRQFSNSRSEMNVSTLELGDSALYLCASSLASTGGTGELFFGEGSRLTVL.

The chain couples TRBV6-2 or TRBV6-3 to TRBJ2-1; weak D call: TRBD1 (5 bases). The CDR3 is 15 amino acids. Germline lookup yields CDR1 MNHEY and CDR2 SVGEGT. The V and J ends lost 0 bases and 11 bases respectively, with 17 bases between them. The CDR3 spells CASSYSNTAGAQQFF. The CDR3 DNA sequence: TGTGCCAGCAGTTACTCGAATACCGCTGGGGCTCAGCAGTTCTTC.

The chain links TRBV10-3 to TRBJ1-1; D is unclear. Germline lookup yields CDR1 ENHRY and CDR2 SYGVKD. This CDR3 has 13 amino acids. V gave up 5 bases and J gave up 3 bases, with 10 bases separating them. The CDR3 region is CAISQGVDTEAFF. The CDR3 DNA follows: TGTGCCATCAGTCAAGGAGTGGACACTGAAGCTTTCTTT.

The chain carries TRBV7-3 and TRBJ2-3, with 12 bases fitting TRBD2. J gave up 5 bases and V 5 bases, and 5 bases lay outside the gene matches. This CDR3 has 15 amino acids. CDR1 is SGHTA and CDR2 is FQGTGA in the germline V gene. This CDR3 is CASSPTSGGVDTQYF. The CDR3 coding sequence is TGTGCCAGCAGCCCGACTAGCGGGGGCGTAGATACGCAGTATTTT.

This rearrangement joins TRBV7-7 to TRBJ2-3; 12 bases line up with TRBD2. The CDR3 runs to 15 residues. CDR1 and CDR2 from the germline V gene are SSHAT and FNYEAQ (reference sequence). V was pared by 3 bases and J by 4 bases, with 2 bases of the junction left unmatched. CDR3 protein: CASSLSSGRADTQYF. The CDR3, as DNA: TGTGCCAGCAGCTTGTCTAGCGGGAGGGCAGATACGCAGTATTTT.

The chain is built from TRBV13 and TRBJ2-1; D is uncertain. The CDR3 is 13 residues long. Germline V gene data show CDR1 as PRHDT and CDR2 as FYEKMQ (reference sequence). V gave up 0 bases and J gave up 9 bases, with 9 bases separating them. CDR3 amino acids: CASSLGGSGEQFF. Here the CDR3 DNA reads TGTGCCAGCAGCTTAGGTGGGTCGGGTGAGCAGTTCTTC.